This T cell receptor (beta chain) was sequenced for a study of T cell responses to AZD1222 COVID-19 vaccine. Germline lookup yields CDR1 SGHDT and CDR2 YYEEEE. The CDR3 consists of 16 residues. With 3 bases clipped from V and 4 bases from J, the junction kept 11 bases outside the gene matches. TCRdb's copy holds only in-frame clones and misses some; the assay was immunoSEQ multiplex PCR. The sample has about 150,000 clones; under 95% are singletons. The chain joins TRBV5-6 to TRBJ1-1, with TRBD1 identical over 8 bases. This sequence originates from an adult in good health. Sequenced material: peripheral blood, taken on day 0 of AZD1222 vaccination. Written as DNA, the CDR3 is TGTGCCAGCAGCTGGGGATACCGGACAGGGATCACTGAAGCTTTCTTT. Protein product: CASSWGYRTGITEAFF. The entire variable domain, with the rest obtained from reference TRBV5-6 and TRBJ1-1, is as follows: DAGVTQSPTHLIKTRGQQVTLRCSPKSGHDTVSWYQQALGQGPQFIFQYYEEEERQRGNFPDRFSGHQFPNYSSELNVNALLLGDSALYLCASSWGYRTGITEAFFGQGTRLTVV.